This entry lists 30 T cell receptor beta chains sequenced from one sample in a study of blood T cell repertoires in COVID-19. Profiling relied on immunoSEQ multiplex PCR, and the TCRdb table lists in-frame clones only, not all of them. The sample contains under 250,000 clones, approximately 84% of which appear only once. Sequenced sample: peripheral blood. The receptors shown here come from a man in his fifties with acute or convalescent COVID-19.

The chain uses TRBV10-3 and TRBJ1-4, with D possibly being TRBD1 (5 bases). Germline-derived CDR1 and CDR2 are ENHRY and SYGVKD. Trimming pared 6 bases from V and 4 bases from J, leaving 12 bases between. CDR3 length: 14 amino acids. The CDR3 protein is CAIRPGGDNEKLFF. CDR3 DNA: TGTGCCATCAGACCCGGGGGAGATAATGAAAAACTGTTTTTT.

The chain couples TRBV15 to TRBJ1-5; a possible D gene is TRBD1 (5 bases). Germline V gene data show CDR1 as LNHNV and CDR2 as YYDKDF (reference sequence). The CDR3 has 15 residues. Between the trimmed V and J ends, which lost 0 bases and 3 bases, there was a span of 9 bases. The CDR3 bases are TGTGCCACCAGCAGAGACGGGGGTGACAATCAGCCCCAGCATTTT. This encodes CATSRDGGDNQPQHF.

The rearrangement joins TRBV7-2 to TRBJ1-2; 12 positions agree with TRBD1. Germline V CDR1 and CDR2: SGHTA, FQGNSA. The junction had 8 bases not matched to a gene; V was cut back by 1 base and J by 2 bases. The CDR3 length is 18 residues. DNA for the CDR3: TGTGCCAGCAGCTTAGGTGGGGGACAGGGGGCCCGGAACTATGGCTACACCTTC. It specifies CASSLGGGQGARNYGYTF.

The V gene is TRBV6-5, the J gene TRBJ2-7; D might be TRBD1 (6 bases). The CDR3 is made up of 14 amino acids. CDR1 and CDR2 from the germline V gene are MNHEY and SVGAGI. V lost 4 bases and J 6 bases, leaving 16 bases between the germline ends. The CDR3: CASSLEAQGVEQYF. The DNA for the CDR3 is TGTGCCAGCAGTTTGGAGGCACAGGGAGTCGAGCAGTACTTC.

This rearrangement joins TRBV9 to TRBJ2-3, with 11 positions matching TRBD2. After removal of 0 bases from V and 9 bases from J, the junction contained 9 bases not matched to a gene. Looked up from germline, CDR1 is SGDLS and CDR2 is YYNGEE. The CDR3 is made up of 16 amino acids. The CDR3 protein is CASSVGTSGSGWTQYF. DNA for the CDR3: TGTGCCAGCAGCGTAGGTACTAGCGGGAGCGGGTGGACGCAGTATTTT.

The rearrangement uses TRBV5-4 and TRBJ1-3, with 8 bases matching TRBD1. Germline CDR1 is SGHNT and CDR2 is YYREEE (reference sequence). The CDR3 has 16 residues. V trimming: 6 bases; J trimming: 0 bases; junction bases outside the gene matches: 8. CDR3 sequence: CASKRTGSLSGNTIYF. CDR3 bases: TGTGCCAGCAAAAGGACAGGGTCTCTCTCTGGAAACACCATATATTTT.

This sequence joins TRBV6-2 or TRBV6-3 and TRBJ1-5; 7 bases line up with TRBD1. V was clipped by 6 bases and J by 4 bases; unmatched bases: 6. CDR3 length equals 14 residues. CDR1 is MNHEY and CDR2 is SVGEGT in the germline V gene. The CDR3 nucleotides read TGTGCCAGCAGCGAGACAGGGATTAATCAGCCCCAGCATTTT. Translated: CASSETGINQPQHF.

V and J are TRBV15 and TRBJ2-3; 10 nucleotides agree with TRBD2. Germline V lookup: CDR1 LNHNV, CDR2 YYDKDF (reference sequence). V gave up 3 bases and J gave up 3 bases; unmatched junction bases: 9. The CDR3 is made up of 17 amino acids. The CDR3 spells CATSSSGRVLGTDTQYF. The CDR3 region has the DNA TGTGCCACCAGCAGCAGCGGGAGGGTCCTGGGGACAGATACGCAGTATTTT.

The genes are TRBV28 and TRBJ2-6; 7 bases fit TRBD1. The ends lost 6 bases at V and 0 bases at J; junction bases unmatched: 2. The CDR3 consists of 15 residues. Germline V CDR1 and CDR2: MDHEN, SYDVKM. CDR3 coding DNA: TGTGCCAGCAGAAGACAGGGCTCTGGGGCCAACGTCCTGACTTTC. This codes for CASRRQGSGANVLTF.

This sequence joins TRBV9 and TRBJ2-7; unclear D gene. The germline CDR1 and CDR2 sequences are SGDLS and YYNGEE. V lost 2 bases, J lost 0 bases, and 12 bases lay in between. CDR3 length: 15 amino acids. The CDR3 reads CASSVGRRSSYEQYF. CDR3 DNA sequence: TGTGCCAGCAGCGTGGGCAGGCGAAGCTCCTACGAGCAGTACTTC. The whole variable domain, remainder taken from reference TRBV9 and TRBJ2-7, is DSGVTQTPKHLITATGQRVTLRCSPRSGDLSVYWYQQSLDQGLQFLIQYYNGEERAKGNILERFSAQQFPDLHSELNLSSLELGDSALYFCASSVGRRSSYEQYFGPGTRLTVT.

The rearrangement joins TRBV6-5 to TRBJ1-4; D is perhaps TRBD1 (5 bases). The V end lost 4 bases, the J end lost 3 bases, and 9 bases lay between the germline ends. Germline CDR1 and CDR2: MNHEY and SVGAGI. The CDR3 is 14 residues long. The CDR3 DNA reads TGTGCCAGCAGTTGGGGCAGTTCTAATGAAAAACTGTTTTTT. Protein sequence: CASSWGSSNEKLFF.

The gene calls are TRBV11-2 and TRBJ2-7; TRBD2 matches at 7 bases. V was clipped by 5 bases and J by 5 bases; unmatched bases: 12. Germline V gene lookup returns CDR1 SGHAT and CDR2 FQNNGV. CDR3 length equals 15 residues. This CDR3 reads CASSLFGGSGDEQYF. The CDR3 DNA is TGTGCCAGCAGCCTTTTTGGCGGGAGTGGCGACGAGCAGTACTTC. The full variable domain, its missing parts supplied by reference TRBV11-2 and TRBJ2-7, is EAGVAQSPRYKIIEKRQSVAFWCNPISGHATLYWYQQILGQGPKLLIQFQNNGVVDDSQLPKDRFSAERLKGVDSTLKIQPAKLEDSAVYLCASSLFGGSGDEQYFGPGTRLTVT.

Note on this clone: The same CDR3 can be traced to other DNA sequences in this sample. The chain recombines TRBV19 with TRBJ2-7, with 7 bases aligning to TRBD1. The CDR3 extends over 13 amino acids. The germline V gene has CDR1 LNHDA and CDR2 SQIVND (reference sequence). After removal of 3 bases from V and 2 bases from J, the junction contained 1 base not matched to a gene. For the CDR3, the DNA is TGTGCCAGTAGTATTGGACAGGCCTACGAGCAGTACTTC. This sequence encodes CASSIGQAYEQYF. The variable domain in full, with the rest retrieved from reference TRBV19 and TRBJ2-7, is DGGITQSPKYLFRKEGQNVTLSCEQNLNHDAMYWYRQDPGQGLRLIYYSQIVNDFQKGDIAEGYSVSREKKESFPLTVTSAQKNPTAFYLCASSIGQAYEQYFGPGTRLTVT.

The chain employs TRBV5-6 and TRBJ1-6, with D possibly TRBD1 on 5 matching bases. This CDR3 is 15 amino acids long. V lost 2 bases, J lost 3 bases, and 9 bases lay in between. CDR1 SGHDT and CDR2 YYEEEE come from the germline V gene. The CDR3 protein is CASSLQEIYNSPLHF. The DNA for the CDR3 is TGTGCCAGCAGCTTACAGGAAATCTATAATTCACCCCTCCACTTT. Drawing the rest from reference TRBV5-6 and TRBJ1-6, the complete variable domain is DAGVTQSPTHLIKTRGQQVTLRCSPKSGHDTVSWYQQALGQGPQFIFQYYEEEERQRGNFPDRFSGHQFPNYSSELNVNALLLGDSALYLCASSLQEIYNSPLHFGNGTRLTVT.

As for this clone: In the same sample, other DNA sequences code for this CDR3. The genes are TRBV28 and TRBJ2-7, with 8 nucleotides matching TRBD1. Germline CDR1 reads MDHEN; CDR2 reads SYDVKM. The V and J ends lost 3 bases and 2 bases, in that order; junction bases with no gene match: 3. This CDR3 has 14 amino acids. DNA of the CDR3: TGTGCCAGCAGTTTTCGCAGGGGGCCCTACGAGCAGTACTTC. This sequence encodes CASSFRRGPYEQYF.

The V and J genes are TRBV5-4 and TRBJ2-3, with 8 bases matching TRBD2. The germline V gene encodes CDR1 SGHNT and CDR2 YYREEE (reference sequence). The CDR3 is made up of 15 amino acids. The junction had 7 bases not matched to a gene; V was cut back by 1 base and J by 6 bases. The CDR3 region has the DNA TGTGCCAGCAGCTTGAGTAGCGGGGCTCCTGATACGCAGTATTTT. Encoded protein: CASSLSSGAPDTQYF.

This clone has just a few counts. V usage is TRBV6-4 and J usage is TRBJ2-4; 11 nucleotides align to TRBD2. The CDR3 spans 14 residues. With 5 bases clipped from V and 8 bases from J, the junction kept 5 bases outside the gene matches. CDR1 MRHNA and CDR2 SNTAGT come from the germline V gene. The CDR3 loop reads CASSRSGGVDIQYF. The CDR3 DNA reads as TGTGCCAGCAGTCGTAGCGGGGGGGTTGACATTCAGTACTTC.

J is TRBJ1-6 and V is TRBV27; a weak D match, TRBD1 (5 bases). This CDR3 is 13 amino acids long. CDR1 is MNHEY, CDR2 SMNVEV, per germline (reference sequence). The V end was cut by 3 bases, the J end by 9 bases, with 9 bases between. The CDR3 here is CASSFGAASPLHF. CDR3 nucleotide sequence: TGTGCCAGCAGTTTTGGGGCAGCTTCACCCCTCCACTTT.

The genes are TRBV14 and TRBJ2-7; 7 bases match TRBD1. The CDR3 length is 15 residues. The V gene end was trimmed by 2 bases and the J gene end by 2 bases; junction bases not matched to a gene: 6. Germline V gene data show CDR1 as SGHDN and CDR2 as FVKESK. The CDR3 sequence is CASSQKYRGTYEQYF. In DNA, the CDR3 is TGTGCCAGCAGCCAAAAGTACAGGGGTACCTACGAGCAGTACTTC.

The chain joins TRBV7-9 to TRBJ2-7; 11 positions match TRBD2. This CDR3 spans 14 amino acids. Per germline, CDR1 SEHNR and CDR2 FQNEAQ (reference sequence). V lost 6 bases and J lost 2; bases outside the gene matches: 3. CDR3 residues: CASSSSGRPYEQYF. For the CDR3, the DNA is TGTGCCAGCAGTTCTAGCGGGAGGCCCTACGAGCAGTACTTC.

CDR3 region: CASSVRGSENSPLHF. DNA of the CDR3: TGTGCCAGCAGCGTGAGAGGATCGGAAAATTCACCCCTCCACTTT. The gene calls are TRBV9 and TRBJ1-6; D unclear. The CDR3 sequence is 15 residues long. V lost 2 bases and J 7 bases, leaving 13 bases between the germline ends. Germline lookup yields CDR1 SGDLS and CDR2 YYNGEE.

This rearrangement joins TRBV11-3 to TRBJ2-5; D unclear. The CDR3 contains 12 residues. The V and J ends lost 5 bases and 8 bases respectively, with 12 bases between them. Germline lookup yields CDR1 SGHNT and CDR2 YENEEA. CDR3 nucleotides: TGTGCCAGCAGCCCCAGTGCCTTTACCCAGTACTTC. Its translation: CASSPSAFTQYF.

The chain joins TRBV7-8 to TRBJ2-4, with 8 bases fitting TRBD2. This CDR3 is 15 amino acids long. The J segment lost 3 bases and the V segment lost 5 bases, leaving 6 bases of the junction unmatched. Germline V lookup: CDR1 SGHVS, CDR2 FQNEAQ. The CDR3 nucleotides read TGTGCCAGCAGCCCTTCCGGGGGGGTCAAAAACATTCAGTACTTC. Translating it yields CASSPSGGVKNIQYF.

The chain links TRBV29-1 to TRBJ1-2, with a weak D call TRBD1 (6 bases). V lost 3 bases and J lost 5, with 22 bases in between. The CDR3 is 16 residues long. Looked up from germline, CDR1 is SQVTM and CDR2 is ANQGSEA. The CDR3 DNA reads as TGCAGCGTTGACTTTGGGACACCTAGGACCCTTTATGGCTACACCTTC. Protein product: CSVDFGTPRTLYGYTF.

This chain uses TRBV30 with TRBJ2-3, with D maybe TRBD2 (5 bases). The CDR3 covers 15 residues. Trimming removed 4 bases at V and 0 bases at J, with 14 bases between. From germline, CDR1 is GTSNPN and CDR2 SVGIG (reference sequence). The CDR3 bases are TGTGCCTGGACCGTACCCGGACTCAGCACAGATACGCAGTATTTT. Translating it yields CAWTVPGLSTDTQYF.

V and J are TRBV12-5 and TRBJ2-1; a possible D gene is TRBD2 (9 bases). CDR1 is LGHNT and CDR2 is FRNRAP in the germline V gene. This CDR3 comprises 20 residues. The ends were cut back, 3 bases at V and 5 bases at J, with 29 bases in the middle. The CDR3 spells CASGLDMDRARLAAHNEQFF. CDR3 in DNA: TGTGCTAGTGGTTTAGATATGGACAGGGCGCGACTAGCGGCACACAATGAGCAGTTCTTC. The full variable domain, completed using reference TRBV12-5 and TRBJ2-1, is DARVTQTPRHKVTEMGQEVTMRCQPILGHNTVFWYRQTMMQGLELLAYFRNRAPLDDSGMPKDRFSAEMPDATLATLKIQPSEPRDSAVYFCASGLDMDRARLAAHNEQFFGPGTRLTVL.

The chain employs TRBV19 and TRBJ2-4, with 12 bases that match TRBD2. Germline lookup yields CDR1 LNHDA and CDR2 SQIVND (reference sequence). This CDR3 spans 16 amino acids. The J segment lost 5 bases and the V segment lost 6 bases, leaving 8 bases of the junction unmatched. CDR3 coding DNA: TGTGCCAGTAGCAAGACTAGCGGGAGTATCCAAAACATTCAGTACTTC. Translation: CASSKTSGSIQNIQYF. Together with reference TRBV19 and TRBJ2-4, the CDR3 gives the full variable domain: DGGITQSPKYLFRKEGQNVTLSCEQNLNHDAMYWYRQDPGQGLRLIYYSQIVNDFQKGDIAEGYSVSREKKESFPLTVTSAQKNPTAFYLCASSKTSGSIQNIQYFGAGTRLSVL.

V gene TRBV7-2 combines with J gene TRBJ2-4, with TRBD1 identical over 7 bases. CDR3 size: 17 residues. V was pared by 1 base and J by 3 bases, with 9 bases of the junction left unmatched. CDR1 and CDR2 (germline): SGHTA, FQGNSA. The CDR3 DNA reads TGTGCCAGCAGCTTAGTGATTGTAAGACAGGGCAAAAACATTCAGTACTTC. As protein: CASSLVIVRQGKNIQYF.

The chain joins TRBV7-9 to TRBJ1-1, with TRBD1 identical over 9 bases. V dropped 0 bases and J dropped 10; count of bases not matched to a gene: 18. Germline V gene sequence: CDR1 SEHNR, CDR2 FQNEAQ (reference sequence). This CDR3 contains 18 residues. This chain's CDR3 is CASSLAPELGQGRGGAFF. The CDR3 coding sequence is TGTGCCAGCAGCTTAGCTCCAGAATTGGGACAGGGTCGGGGAGGAGCTTTCTTT.

The chain joins TRBV3-1 (or the pseudogene TRBV3-2) to TRBJ2-7; 8 positions match TRBD2. CDR1 and CDR2 from the germline V gene are LGHDT and YNNKEL (reference sequence). There are 16 residues in the CDR3. After removal of 1 base from V and 3 bases from J, the junction contained 8 bases not matched to a gene. DNA for the CDR3: TGTGCCAGCAGCCAAGGGCGGCGGGGGGCCTACTACGAGCAGTACTTC. Amino acid sequence: CASSQGRRGAYYEQYF.